The clone carrying this T cell receptor (beta chain) was detected only once. This record comes from a study of blood T cell repertoires in COVID-19. From germline, CDR1 is DFQATT and CDR2 SNEGSKA (reference sequence). The CDR3 totals 14 residues. V was clipped by 3 bases and J by 5 bases, with 16 bases between them. Recovered Cohort 3 donors showed two negative PCRs, clearance, or symptom resolution. Using immunoSEQ multiplex PCR, the repertoire was profiled, and TCRdb retains in-frame clones only, with some absent. The table includes 200,000 to 250,000 clones, roughly 85% detected once. The sequence derives from a man aged 25 to 40 who had recovered from COVID-19. The chain recombines TRBV20-1 with TRBJ2-5, with D possibly being TRBD2 (6 bases). What was sequenced was PBMCs or T cells enriched from blood (not recorded which). The CDR3 DNA sequence: TGCAGTGCTAGTCGACTAGGAGGTGCGGAGACCCAGTACTTC. This codes for CSASRLGGAETQYF.